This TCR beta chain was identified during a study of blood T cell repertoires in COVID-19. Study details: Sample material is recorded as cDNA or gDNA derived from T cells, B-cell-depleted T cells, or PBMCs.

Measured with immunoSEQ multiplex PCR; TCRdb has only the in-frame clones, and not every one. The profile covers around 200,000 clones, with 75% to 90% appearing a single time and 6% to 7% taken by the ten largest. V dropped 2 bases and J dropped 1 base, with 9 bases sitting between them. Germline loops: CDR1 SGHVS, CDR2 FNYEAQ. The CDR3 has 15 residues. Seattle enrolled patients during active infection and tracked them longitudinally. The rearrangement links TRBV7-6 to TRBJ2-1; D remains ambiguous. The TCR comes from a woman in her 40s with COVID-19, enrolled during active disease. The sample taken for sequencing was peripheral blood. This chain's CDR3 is CASSLMADSYNEQFF. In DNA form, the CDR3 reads TGTGCCAGCAGCTTAATGGCAGATTCCTACAATGAGCAGTTCTTC. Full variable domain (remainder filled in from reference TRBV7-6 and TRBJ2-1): GAGVSQSPRYKVTKRGQDVALRCDPISGHVSLYWYRQALGQGPEFLTYFNYEAQQDKSGLPNDRFSAERPEGSISTLTIQRTEQRDSAMYRCASSLMADSYNEQFFGPGTRLTVL.